These T cell receptor beta chains were read from a single sample in a study of blood T cell repertoires in COVID-19. The protocol was immunoSEQ multiplex PCR, while the TCRdb copy is restricted to in-frame clones and leaves out a portion. In the table there are 450,000 to 500,000 clones, approximately 85% of which are singletons. Input material: peripheral blood. The receptors were sampled from a human donor in a cohort sampled during active COVID-19. Each CDR3 is given with its conserved first and last residue. Fields, in order: CDR3 DNA, CDR3 protein, clone size, V gene, J gene, D gene. D genes are given only for firm matches. Not every row has a clone size; where given, it reads once, few, many or a size class.

CDR3 DNA: TGTGCCAGCAGTTTCCACGCGGAAAGCAATCAGCCCCAGCATTTT
CDR3 protein: CASSFHAESNQPQHF
clone size: .
V gene: TRBV27
J gene: TRBJ1-5
D gene: .

CDR3 DNA: TGTGCCAGCAGCCCGACTAGTGGGGGGGATGAGCAGTTCTTC
CDR3 protein: CASSPTSGGDEQFF
clone size: .
V gene: TRBV5-4
J gene: TRBJ2-1
D gene: TRBD2

CDR3 DNA: TGTGCCTGGGCTTGGGGAGGGATTGCCACTGAAGCTTTCTTT
CDR3 protein: CAWAWGGIATEAFF
clone size: .
V gene: TRBV30
J gene: TRBJ1-1
D gene: .

CDR3 DNA: TGCGCCAGCAGCCAAGTAAGGGCGGGCACTGAAGCTTTCTTT
CDR3 protein: CASSQVRAGTEAFF
clone size: once
V gene: TRBV4-3
J gene: TRBJ1-1
D gene: .

CDR3 DNA: TGCAGTGCTAGTCCGGGACTAGCGGCGGGAGGGCTCTTCTACAATGAGCAGTTCTTC
CDR3 protein: CSASPGLAAGGLFYNEQFF
clone size: .
V gene: TRBV20-1
J gene: TRBJ2-1
D gene: TRBD2

CDR3 DNA: TGTGCCAGTAGTCAAGCGGGGACAGGGGTTGTCGAGCAGTACTTC
CDR3 protein: CASSQAGTGVVEQYF
clone size: .
V gene: TRBV19
J gene: TRBJ2-7
D gene: TRBD1

CDR3 DNA: TGTGCCAGTAGGGTACAGGGGGAAGATACGCAGTATTTT
CDR3 protein: CASRVQGEDTQYF
clone size: .
V gene: TRBV19
J gene: TRBJ2-3
D gene: TRBD1

CDR3 DNA: TGTGCCTGGAGTGTAACCGGTAGGACTTACGAGCAGTACTTC
CDR3 protein: CAWSVTGRTYEQYF
clone size: .
V gene: TRBV30
J gene: TRBJ2-7
D gene: .

CDR3 DNA: TGCGCCAGCAGCTCCTACGGGACAGGGCGCTCTGGGGCCAACGTCCTGACTTTC
CDR3 protein: CASSSYGTGRSGANVLTF
clone size: .
V gene: TRBV5-1
J gene: TRBJ2-6
D gene: TRBD1

CDR3 DNA: TGTGCCAGCAGGCGGGGGGCCGGAGACAATGAGCAGTTCTTC
CDR3 protein: CASRRGAGDNEQFF
clone size: .
V gene: TRBV6-4
J gene: TRBJ2-1
D gene: TRBD2

CDR3 DNA: TGTGCCAGCAGTTTTTACAGGACTAGTGAGCAGTTCTTC
CDR3 protein: CASSFYRTSEQFF
clone size: .
V gene: TRBV12-3/TRBV12-4
J gene: TRBJ2-1
D gene: TRBD2

CDR3 DNA: TGCAGCGTGCTACCTTCAGGGGGGACAGATACGCAGTATTTT
CDR3 protein: CSVLPSGGTDTQYF
clone size: .
V gene: TRBV29-1
J gene: TRBJ2-3
D gene: .

CDR3 DNA: TGTGCCAGTAGTCTACAGGCGAGCTCCTACAATGAGCAGTTCTTC
CDR3 protein: CASSLQASSYNEQFF
clone size: .
V gene: TRBV19
J gene: TRBJ2-1
D gene: .

CDR3 DNA: TGTGCCAGCAGTTCATATAGCGGGGTCTCCTACGAGCAGTACTTC
CDR3 protein: CASSSYSGVSYEQYF
clone size: .
V gene: TRBV7-8
J gene: TRBJ2-7
D gene: TRBD2

CDR3 DNA: TGTGCCAGCAGCCCTCAGGGACAGCCTCAAGAGACCCAGTACTTC
CDR3 protein: CASSPQGQPQETQYF
clone size: .
V gene: TRBV9
J gene: TRBJ2-5
D gene: TRBD1

CDR3 DNA: TGCAGCGTTGGAGTGGGACAAACCTACGAGCAGTACTTC
CDR3 protein: CSVGVGQTYEQYF
clone size: .
V gene: TRBV29-1
J gene: TRBJ2-7
D gene: .